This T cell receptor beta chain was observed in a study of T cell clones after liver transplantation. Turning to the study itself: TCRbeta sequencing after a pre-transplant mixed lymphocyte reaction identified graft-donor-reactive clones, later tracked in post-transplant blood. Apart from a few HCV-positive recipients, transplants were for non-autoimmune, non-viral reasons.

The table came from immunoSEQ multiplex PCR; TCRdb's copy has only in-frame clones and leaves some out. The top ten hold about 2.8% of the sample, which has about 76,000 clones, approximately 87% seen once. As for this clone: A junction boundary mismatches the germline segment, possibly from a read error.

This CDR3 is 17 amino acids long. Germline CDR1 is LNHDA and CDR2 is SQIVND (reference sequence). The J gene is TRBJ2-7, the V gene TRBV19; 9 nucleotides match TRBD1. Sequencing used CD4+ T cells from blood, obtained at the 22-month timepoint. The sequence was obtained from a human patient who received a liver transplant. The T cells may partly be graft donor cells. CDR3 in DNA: TGTGCCAGTAGTTTAGATACAGGGGGCGCGGATGCCTACGAGCAGTACTTC. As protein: CASSLDTGGADAYEQYF.